These T cell receptor beta chains were read from a single sample in a study of blood T cell repertoires in COVID-19. The data were produced by immunoSEQ multiplex PCR, yet TCRdb's version contains in-frame clones alone and is incomplete. The data contain about 230,000 clones, about nine tenths of them singletons. Sequencing input: PBMCs or T cells enriched from blood (not recorded which). These receptor sequences come from a woman in her 30s with acute COVID-19. Both conserved end residues are part of each CDR3. Fields, in order: J gene, V gene, clone size, CDR3 length, D gene, CDR3 DNA, CDR3 protein. A D gene is named only where the DNA matches it firmly. The size of a clone is reported for some rows only, either as once, few or many, or as a class for expanded clones.

>TRBJ1-6|TRBV27|-|14|-
TGTGCCAGCAGTTTCGCGGGGGAAAGGTCACCCCTCCACTTT
CASSFAGERSPLHF
>TRBJ1-1|TRBV7-9|-|13|-
TGTGCTCTGGGAGACATGAAGAACACTGAAGCTTTCTTT
CALGDMKNTEAFF
>TRBJ2-3|TRBV19|few|13|-
TGTGCCAGTACCCCCACTGGCACAGATACGCAGTATTTT
CASTPTGTDTQYF
>TRBJ2-1|TRBV6-5|few|11|-
TGTGCCAGCAGTAGGAAGGGGGAGCAGTTCTTC
CASSRKGEQFF
>TRBJ1-1|TRBV27|-|16|-
TGTGCCAGCCGACTCCGGGGGGGGAGTTTGAACACTGAAGCTTTCTTT
CASRLRGGSLNTEAFF
>TRBJ2-5|TRBV11-2|-|15|-
TGTGCCAGCAGCTTAGATCGGGGGGCGCAGGAGACCCAGTACTTC
CASSLDRGAQETQYF
>TRBJ1-5|TRBV30|-|13|-
TGTGCCTGGAGTGTTAGGCTCCAAAGCAGGCAGCATTTT
CAWSVRLQSRQHF
>TRBJ2-1|TRBV5-1|-|13|-
TGCGCCAGCACCTTTCGGGGAAGGGATGAGCAGTTCTTC
CASTFRGRDEQFF
>TRBJ2-1|TRBV14|-|15|-
TGTGCCAGCAGCCAAGTTACAGGGTCCTACAATGAGCAGTTCTTC
CASSQVTGSYNEQFF
>TRBJ1-2|TRBV12-5|-|16|-
TGTGCTAGTGGCTTCTTTGGTGGGAGGGGGAACTATGGCTACACCTTC
CASGFFGGRGNYGYTF
>TRBJ2-6|TRBV11-2|-|17|-
TGTGCCAGCAGCCCGGATGAGGCGGCTTCTGGGGCCAACGTCCTGACTTTC
CASSPDEAASGANVLTF
>TRBJ1-4|TRBV7-2|-|14|-
TGTGCCAGCAGCTCGACACTCAGCCATGAAAAACTGTTTTTT
CASSSTLSHEKLFF
>TRBJ1-5|TRBV30|-|14|-
TGTGCCTGGAGTCGTGATTTGAGGAATCAGCCCCAGCATTTT
CAWSRDLRNQPQHF
>TRBJ2-3|TRBV5-1|-|15|TRBD2
TGCGCCAGCAAGCGGGAGCCTACTAGCACAGATACGCAGTATTTT
CASKREPTSTDTQYF
>TRBJ2-1|TRBV4-3|-|15|TRBD2
TGCGCCAGCAGCCTAGCGGGGGGGACAGCGAATGAGCAGTTCTTC
CASSLAGGTANEQFF
>TRBJ1-1|TRBV6-5|-|12|-
TGTGCCAGCTGGATTCAGGGCGCGAGGGCTTTCTTT
CASWIQGARAFF
>TRBJ1-1|TRBV5-1|-|15|TRBD1
TGCGCCAGCAGCTTAAATCAGGGGGGCTACACTGAAGCTTTCTTT
CASSLNQGGYTEAFF
>TRBJ1-1|TRBV15|-|15|-
TGTGCCACCAGCAGAGGACTTGTCGGACAGACTGAAGCTTTCTTT
CATSRGLVGQTEAFF
>TRBJ1-6|TRBV5-6|once|18|-
TGTGCCAGCAGCCCGACGTGGGGGGGTAGGGGCTATAATTCACCCCTCCACTTT
CASSPTWGGRGYNSPLHF
>TRBJ1-1|TRBV27|once|13|-
TGTGCCAGCAGTTCTCCCCTGAACACTGAAGCTTTCTTT
CASSSPLNTEAFF
>TRBJ2-5|TRBV7-8|-|14|-
TGTGCCAGCAGCAGAGGCAGGGTTCAAGAGACCCAGTACTTC
CASSRGRVQETQYF
>TRBJ2-5|TRBV10-3|few|15|TRBD1
TGTGCCATCAGTGGGGACAGGGGTTTTGGAGAGACCCAGTACTTC
CAISGDRGFGETQYF
>TRBJ1-5|TRBV7-9|few|15|TRBD1
TGTGCCAGCAGCGCGAAGACAGGGGACAATCAGCCCCAGCATTTT
CASSAKTGDNQPQHF
>TRBJ1-4|TRBV25-1|-|12|-
TGTGCCACCAGGGCCCAAAATGAAAAACTGTTTTTT
CATRAQNEKLFF
>TRBJ2-7|TRBV10-3|-|14|TRBD1
TGTGCCATCAGTGAGGACAGGGCGCCCTACGAGCAGTACTTC
CAISEDRAPYEQYF
>TRBJ2-2|TRBV4-1|few|15|-
TGCGCCAGCAGCCACCCAGGGTCGAACACCGGGGAGCTGTTTTTT
CASSHPGSNTGELFF
>TRBJ2-5|TRBV2|-|17|-
TGTGCCAGCAGTGGTCATCTTGGAGGGCTTAGAGGAGAGACCCAGTACTTC
CASSGHLGGLRGETQYF
>TRBJ1-1|TRBV5-1|once|13|-
TGCGCCAGCAGCTTGGGAGGGTTGGCTGAAGCTTTCTTT
CASSLGGLAEAFF
>TRBJ2-1|TRBV11-2|-|12|-
TGTGCCAGCAGTCCGGGGGTTAATGAGCAGTTCTTC
CASSPGVNEQFF
>TRBJ1-6|TRBV5-6|-|16|-
TGTGCCAGCAGCTACAGCATGAGCTCCTATAATTCACCCCTCCACTTT
CASSYSMSSYNSPLHF
>TRBJ1-2|TRBV5-1|few|14|TRBD1
TGCGCCAGCAGCTTAACACAGGGGGGTGCCGGCTACACCTTC
CASSLTQGGAGYTF
>TRBJ1-3|TRBV7-2|once|15|-
TGTGCCAGCAGCTTTGCCCTATACTCTGGAAACACCATATATTTT
CASSFALYSGNTIYF
>TRBJ2-3|TRBV2|-|11|-
TGTGCCAGCAGTTCCTCAGATACGCAGTATTTT
CASSSSDTQYF
>TRBJ2-1|TRBV3-1/TRBV3-2|few|13|-
TGTGCCAGCAGCCAAGAACTTTACAATGAGCAGTTCTTC
CASSQELYNEQFF
>TRBJ1-1|TRBV19|-|15|-
TGTGCCAGTAGTATTAGGTCGGGGATGAACACTGAAGCTTTCTTT
CASSIRSGMNTEAFF
>TRBJ1-4|TRBV5-1|once|15|TRBD1
TGCGCCAGCAGCTTGGGCGTGGGGACAGATGAAAAACTGTTTTTT
CASSLGVGTDEKLFF
>TRBJ1-1|TRBV5-1|once|13|-
TGCGCCAGCAGGAGGGTGGAGGTCACTGAAGCTTTCTTT
CASRRVEVTEAFF
>TRBJ1-1|TRBV18|once|15|-
TGTGCCAGCTCCCCCCCGTATCACAGAGACACTGAAGCTTTCTTT
CASSPPYHRDTEAFF
>TRBJ2-3|TRBV20-1|-|14|-
TGCAGTGCTAGTTTGGGGGCGGGCACAGATACGCAGTATTTT
CSASLGAGTDTQYF
>TRBJ1-5|TRBV27|-|16|TRBD1
TGTGCCAGCAGTTTCCACGGACAGGGGATAGATCAGCCCCAGCATTTT
CASSFHGQGIDQPQHF